This is a list of T cell receptor beta chains from one sample in a study of regulatory T cells in long-lasting Graves disease. TCRdb redid the calling of the multiplex PCR reads with MiXCR, one entry per CDR3 protein. The sample records about 310,000 distinct CDR3 sequences, about 18% being singletons. Specimen: peripheral blood mononuclear cells (PBMCs), collected at new diagnosis, from a patient treated with antithyroid drugs. These receptors all come from a female donor with Graves disease. Both conserved end residues are part of each CDR3. The D gene is left open where the match is weak. Only part of the rows carry a size: once, few, many, or a class if the clone is expanded.

v_call	clone_size	j_call	cdr3_length	d_call	cdr3_aa	cdr3_nt
TRBV12-3/TRBV12-4	NA	TRBJ2-7	15	NA	CASSLWGGGLLVQYF	TGTGCCAGCAGTTTATGGGGAGGGGGACTCCTCGTGCAGTACTTC
TRBV9	NA	TRBJ2-1	16	TRBD2	CASSVKRESSYNEQFF	TGTGCCAGCAGCGTAAAGCGGGAGAGTTCCTACAATGAGCAGTTCTTC
TRBV28	NA	TRBJ1-3	16	NA	CASSLDLEGTGNTIYF	TGTGCCAGCAGTTTAGATTTGGAGGGGACCGGAAACACCATATATTTT
TRBV7-9	many	TRBJ1-2	14	NA	CASSLDRQGKSYTF	TGTGCCAGCAGCTTAGATCGCCAGGGAAAGAGCTACACCTTC
TRBV6-5	many	TRBJ2-7	19	TRBD2	CASSYEGVRWTSGAYEQYF	TGTGCCAGCAGTTACGAGGGCGTTAGGTGGACTAGCGGCGCCTACGAGCAGTACTTC
TRBV7-6	NA	TRBJ2-1	15	NA	CASSSGPGPHNEQFF	TGTGCCAGCAGCTCGGGACCAGGTCCACACAATGAGCAGTTCTTC
TRBV6-1	many	TRBJ2-3	18	TRBD2	CASRRTGGRWGTTDTQYF	TGTGCCAGCCGCCGGACTGGCGGGAGGTGGGGCACGACAGATACGCAGTATTTT
TRBV12-3/TRBV12-4	many	TRBJ2-7	13	NA	CASSLLGGDEQYF	TGTGCCAGCAGTTTGTTAGGCGGGGACGAGCAGTACTTC
TRBV2	many	TRBJ1-5	12	TRBD1	CASQGGNQPQHF	TGTGCCAGCCAGGGGGGCAATCAGCCCCAGCATTTT
TRBV6-1	NA	TRBJ2-7	17	TRBD2	CASSHLRGSGGPYEQCF	TGTGCCAGCAGCCACCTACGGGGGAGCGGGGGCCCCTACGAGCAGTGCTTC
TRBV3-1	many	TRBJ1-2	14	NA	CASSQTAGNYGYTF	TGTGCCAGCAGCCAAACCGCAGGGAACTATGGCTACACCTTC
TRBV20-1	NA	TRBJ2-7	14	TRBD2	CSASGTSGEYEQYF	TGCAGTGCTTCCGGGACTAGCGGAGAGTACGAGCAGTACTTC
TRBV6-1	few	TRBJ2-1	13	NA	CASREGEGNEQFF	TGTGCCAGCAGGGAGGGCGAAGGCAATGAGCAGTTCTTC
TRBV15	NA	TRBJ2-1	12	NA	CATHGSTNEQFF	TGTGCCACCCACGGGAGTACGAATGAGCAGTTCTTC
TRBV12-3/TRBV12-4	many	TRBJ2-7	13	TRBD1	CASRFGQGHEQYF	TGTGCCAGCAGATTTGGACAGGGCCACGAGCAGTACTTC